The clone carrying this T cell receptor (beta chain) was observed a few times. What it binds is not known. This sample is part of a study of HIV-infected children after antiretroviral therapy interruption. Across the study: Samples from the continuous-treatment group were taken at weeks 0, 48 and 150. Overall study findings and caveats: The CD45RA+ naive sort may contain some EMRA or stem memory cells.

The CDR3 is 12 amino acids. CDR1 and CDR2 from the germline V gene are LNHDA and SQIVND (reference sequence). V lost 3 bases to trimming and J lost 5 bases, with 7 bases between them. The TCR library was built from RNA with a 3' RACE protocol and unique molecular identifiers. Each CDR3 protein is one row after TCRdb ran MiXCR on the 3' RACE reads. There are around 50,000 distinct CDR3 sequences in the sample; roughly 4.5% occur only once, and about 0.71% lies in the top ten. Treatment given: PENTA 11 planned treatment interruption arm or continuous ART arm. At least 24 weeks of at least three-drug ART, in children 2 to 15 years.

The chain uses TRBV19 and TRBJ1-2; D remains ambiguous. The sequence derives from a pool of human donors with HIV. The material sequenced was CD45RA+ CD4+ T cells from PBMCs, pooled from several time points, taken from a donor given antiretroviral therapy, either interrupted or continuous. Subset: naive CD4+ CD45RA+ CD45RO- T cells. Written as DNA, the CDR3 is TGTGCCAGTAGTATGGTCGGATATGGCTACACCTTC. It yields the protein CASSMVGYGYTF. Based on the CDR3 plus reference TRBV19 and TRBJ1-2, the full variable domain is DGGITQSPKYLFRKEGQNVTLSCEQNLNHDAMYWYRQDPGQGLRLIYYSQIVNDFQKGDIAEGYSVSREKKESFPLTVTSAQKNPTAFYLCASSMVGYGYTFGSGTRLTVV.